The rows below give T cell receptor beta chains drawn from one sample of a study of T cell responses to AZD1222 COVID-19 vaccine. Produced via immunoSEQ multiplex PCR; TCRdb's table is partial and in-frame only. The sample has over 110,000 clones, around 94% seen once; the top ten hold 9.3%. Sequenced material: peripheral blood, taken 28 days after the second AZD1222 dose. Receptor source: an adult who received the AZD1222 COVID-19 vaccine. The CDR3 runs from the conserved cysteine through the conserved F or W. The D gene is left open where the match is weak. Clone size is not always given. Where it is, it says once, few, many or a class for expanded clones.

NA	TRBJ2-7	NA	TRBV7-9	TGTGCCAGCAGCTTACAAGGGGGTAGCTCCTACGAGCAGTACTTC	CASSLQGGSSYEQYF
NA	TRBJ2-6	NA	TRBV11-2	TGTGCCAGCAGCTTCCTTTCCGGGAGACTCTCTGGGGCCAACGTCCTGACTTTC	CASSFLSGRLSGANVLTF
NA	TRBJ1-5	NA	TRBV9	TGTGCCAGCAGCGCCGGGGGGGGCAATCAGCCCCAGCATTTT	CASSAGGGNQPQHF
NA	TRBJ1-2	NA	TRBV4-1	TGCGCCAGCAGCGCCCACACAGGCTATTATAACTATGGCTACACCTTC	CASSAHTGYYNYGYTF
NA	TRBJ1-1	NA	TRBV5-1	TGCGCCAGCAGCGTTCAGGGAGGCGACACTGAAGCTTTCTTT	CASSVQGGDTEAFF
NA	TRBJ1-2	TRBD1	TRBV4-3	TGCGCCAGCAGCCAGACAGGGGTCTCTGGCTACACCTTC	CASSQTGVSGYTF
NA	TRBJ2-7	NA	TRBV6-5	TGTGCCGCCATCGGGGACTCCTACGAGCAGTACTTC	CAAIGDSYEQYF
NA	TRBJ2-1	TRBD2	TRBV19	TGTGCCAGTAGTATACCTGCGGGGGGCCCCGGGTCGGAGTTCTTC	CASSIPAGGPGSEFF
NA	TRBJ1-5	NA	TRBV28	TGTGCCAGCAGTTCAGGCCTCCCGGGGGGATCAAGCAATCAGCCCCAGCATTTT	CASSSGLPGGSSNQPQHF
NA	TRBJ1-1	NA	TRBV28	TGTGCCAGCAGTTCCCCGGGGGCCGTTACTGAAGCTTTCTTT	CASSSPGAVTEAFF
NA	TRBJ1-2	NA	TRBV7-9	TGTGCCAGCAGCTTAGCCAGTAACTATGGCTACACCTTC	CASSLASNYGYTF
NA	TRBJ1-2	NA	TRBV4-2	TGTGCCAGCAGCCAAACAGGAACAGGTGGCTACACCTTC	CASSQTGTGGYTF
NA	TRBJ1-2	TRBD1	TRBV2	TGTGTCCAGGGGGGTGTGTCTAACTATGGCTACACCTTC	CVQGGVSNYGYTF
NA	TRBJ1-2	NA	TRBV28	TGTGCCAGCACCCTTACCCTAGGGGCCTATGGCTACACCTTC	CASTLTLGAYGYTF
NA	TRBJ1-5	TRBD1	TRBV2	TGTGCCAGCAGGGAAAACAGGGGGGGGAGCAATCAGCCCCAGCATTTT	CASRENRGGSNQPQHF
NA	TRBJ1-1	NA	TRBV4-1	TGCGCCAGCAGCCAAGAGGAAAGAACTGAAGCTTTCTTT	CASSQEERTEAFF
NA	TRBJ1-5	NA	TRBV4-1	TGCGCCAGCAGCCAAGGTCGAGGTCGGCTATCAGGTCAGCCCCAGCATTTT	CASSQGRGRLSGQPQHF
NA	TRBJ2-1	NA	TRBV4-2	TGTGCCACCACGGGACTCTACAATGAGCAGTTCTTC	CATTGLYNEQFF
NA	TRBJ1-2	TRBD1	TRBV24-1	TGTGCCACCAGTGAACGACAGGGTTGGTATGGCTACACCTTC	CATSERQGWYGYTF
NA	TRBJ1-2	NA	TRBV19	TGTGCCAGTAGTACAGCGGACAGTTCTAACTATGGCTACACCTTC	CASSTADSSNYGYTF
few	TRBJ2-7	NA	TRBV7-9	TGTGCCAGCAGCGCGAGCTCCTACGAGCAGTACTTC	CASSASSYEQYF
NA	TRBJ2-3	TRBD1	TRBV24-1	TGTGCCACCAGTGACCCGGGACAGGGCAGCACAGATACGCAGTATTTT	CATSDPGQGSTDTQYF
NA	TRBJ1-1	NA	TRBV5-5	TGTGCCAGCAGCTTGGGGAAGGGGCTTACTGAAGCTTTCTTT	CASSLGKGLTEAFF
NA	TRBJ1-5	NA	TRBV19	TGTGCCAGTAGTATAAGCCCCGGAGGGACCAATCAGCCCCAGCATTTT	CASSISPGGTNQPQHF
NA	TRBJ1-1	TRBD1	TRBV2	TGTGCCAGCAGCGGGACAGGGGGCGCGGGGGTGGCTTTCTTT	CASSGTGGAGVAFF
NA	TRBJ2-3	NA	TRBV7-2	TGTGCCAGCAGCACCGGTGGGCTGGCTAGCACAGATACGCAGTATTTT	CASSTGGLASTDTQYF
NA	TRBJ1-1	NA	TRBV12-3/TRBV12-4	TGTGCCAGCAGTTTCGCGATAGACACTGAAGCTTTCTTT	CASSFAIDTEAFF
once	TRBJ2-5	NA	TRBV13	TGTGCCAGCAGCATTGCAACGATCGACCGGGATTACCATGAGACCCAGTACTTC	CASSIATIDRDYHETQYF
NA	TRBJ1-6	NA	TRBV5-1	TGCGCCAGCAGCTTCTATTTTCCCAGTAATTCACCCCTCCACTTT	CASSFYFPSNSPLHF
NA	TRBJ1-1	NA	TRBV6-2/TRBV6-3	TGTGCCAGCATCCCCTCGGGTTCCAGATTGAACACTGAAGCTTTCTTT	CASIPSGSRLNTEAFF
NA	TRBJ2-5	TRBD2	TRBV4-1	TGCGCCAGCAGCCTCCATGTCGCGGGGGGGCTTGAAGAGACCCAGTACTTC	CASSLHVAGGLEETQYF
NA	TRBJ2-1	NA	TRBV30	TGTGCCTGGAGCAGCCGACAGCGGATGAGCTCCTACAATGAGCAGTTCTTC	CAWSSRQRMSSYNEQFF
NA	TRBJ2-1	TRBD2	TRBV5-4	TGTGCCAGCAGCTTGGGCGGGAGGGCCTACAATGAGCAGTTCTTC	CASSLGGRAYNEQFF
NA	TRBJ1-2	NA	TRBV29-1	TGCAGCGTGGAGAGCGGGTCTAACTATGGCTACACCTTC	CSVESGSNYGYTF
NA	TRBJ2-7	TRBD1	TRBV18	TGTGCCAGCTCAGCCGACAGGGCGGATGGTCAGAGAGTTGAGCAGTACTTC	CASSADRADGQRVEQYF
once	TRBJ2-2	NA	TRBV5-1	TGCGCCAGCAGGCCTGGGACAAACGGGAACACCGGGGAGCTGTTTTTT	CASRPGTNGNTGELFF
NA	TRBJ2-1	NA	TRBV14	TGTGCCAGCAGCCAAGATCGGGGCCCTTATCGTTACCTCTACAATGAGCAGTTCTTC	CASSQDRGPYRYLYNEQFF
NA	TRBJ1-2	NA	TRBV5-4	TGTGCCAGCAGCTTGGACTGGATGAACTATGGCTACACCTTC	CASSLDWMNYGYTF
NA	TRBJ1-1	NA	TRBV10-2	TGCGCCAGCAGTGTTGACCGGAGTGAAGCTTTCTTT	CASSVDRSEAFF
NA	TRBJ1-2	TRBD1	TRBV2	TGTGCCAGCAGTGATTTTCGGGACAGGGGCCTATATGGCTACACCTTC	CASSDFRDRGLYGYTF
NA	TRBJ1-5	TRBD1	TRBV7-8	TGTGCCAGCAGCTTGAGACAGATACAGGGGAGATATAGCAATCAGCCCCAGCATTTT	CASSLRQIQGRYSNQPQHF
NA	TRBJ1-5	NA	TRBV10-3	TGTGCCATCAGTGACAACGTTAAACAGCCCCAGCATTTT	CAISDNVKQPQHF
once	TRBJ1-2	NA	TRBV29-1	TGCAGCGTTGAAGGTAGACACACTTCCTATGGCTACACCTTC	CSVEGRHTSYGYTF
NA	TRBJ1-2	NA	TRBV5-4	TGTGCCAGCAGCTTGGAAGCCTATGGCTACACCTTC	CASSLEAYGYTF